Listed below are T cell receptor beta chains from one sample, sequenced in a study of blood T cell repertoires in COVID-19. Produced via immunoSEQ multiplex PCR; TCRdb's table is partial and in-frame only. The repertoire holds around 71,000 clones, with 65% to 80% as singletons. Material: peripheral blood. These receptors were taken from a woman of 80 years or more with active or convalescent COVID-19. The CDR3 runs from the conserved cysteine through the conserved F or W. Each record gives: D gene, J gene, V gene, clone size, CDR3 protein, CDR3 DNA. The D gene is left open where the match is weak. Clone size appears in some rows only: once, few, many, or a class for an expanded clone.

d_call: TRBD2; j_call: TRBJ2-3; v_call: TRBV7-2; clone_size: .; cdr3_aa: CASSAHLAGGVDTQYF; cdr3_nt: TGTGCCAGCAGCGCCCACCTAGCGGGGGGGGTGGATACGCAGTATTTT
d_call: TRBD1; j_call: TRBJ1-5; v_call: TRBV28; clone_size: .; cdr3_aa: CASSLTFTGEDQPQHF; cdr3_nt: TGTGCCAGCAGTTTAACTTTTACAGGGGAGGATCAGCCCCAGCATTTT
d_call: .; j_call: TRBJ2-5; v_call: TRBV5-4; clone_size: .; cdr3_aa: CASSSGIWETQYF; cdr3_nt: TGTGCCAGCAGCTCAGGGATTTGGGAGACCCAGTACTTC
d_call: TRBD2; j_call: TRBJ2-5; v_call: TRBV2; clone_size: .; cdr3_aa: CASSPHTSGQETQYF; cdr3_nt: TGTGCCAGCAGTCCCCATACTAGCGGGCAAGAGACCCAGTACTTC
d_call: .; j_call: TRBJ2-7; v_call: TRBV15; clone_size: .; cdr3_aa: CATSRESGSLDEQYF; cdr3_nt: TGTGCCACCAGCAGAGAGAGCGGTTCTCTCGACGAGCAGTACTTC
d_call: TRBD1; j_call: TRBJ1-1; v_call: TRBV4-1; clone_size: .; cdr3_aa: CASSKGDRVNTEAFF; cdr3_nt: TGCGCCAGCAGCAAAGGGGACAGGGTGAACACTGAAGCTTTCTTT
d_call: .; j_call: TRBJ1-2; v_call: TRBV7-2; clone_size: .; cdr3_aa: CASSLGGTIYGYTF; cdr3_nt: TGTGCCAGCAGCTTAGGTGGGACAATCTATGGCTACACCTTC
d_call: .; j_call: TRBJ1-2; v_call: TRBV18; clone_size: .; cdr3_aa: CASSPDEEALGYTF; cdr3_nt: TGTGCCAGCTCACCGGATGAGGAAGCTCTTGGCTACACCTTC
d_call: TRBD1; j_call: TRBJ1-2; v_call: TRBV6-6; clone_size: .; cdr3_aa: CASRAGTGGLEGYTF; cdr3_nt: TGTGCCAGCAGGGCTGGGACAGGGGGATTAGAAGGCTACACCTTC
d_call: TRBD1; j_call: TRBJ1-1; v_call: TRBV13; clone_size: .; cdr3_aa: CASSATGGYNLRAFF; cdr3_nt: TGTGCCAGCAGCGCCACAGGGGGTTATAACCTTAGGGCTTTCTTT
d_call: TRBD1; j_call: TRBJ1-5; v_call: TRBV28; clone_size: .; cdr3_aa: CASSSGQFNQPQHF; cdr3_nt: TGTGCCAGCAGCTCGGGACAGTTCAATCAGCCCCAGCATTTT
d_call: .; j_call: TRBJ2-3; v_call: TRBV7-2; clone_size: .; cdr3_aa: CASSVHMAADTQYF; cdr3_nt: TGTGCCAGCAGCGTTCACATGGCTGCAGATACGCAGTATTTT
d_call: .; j_call: TRBJ2-6; v_call: TRBV30; clone_size: .; cdr3_aa: CAWKYSTSGANVLTF; cdr3_nt: TGTGCCTGGAAGTATAGTACCTCTGGGGCCAACGTCCTGACTTTC
d_call: .; j_call: TRBJ2-5; v_call: TRBV6-5; clone_size: few; cdr3_aa: CASSYGERPQETQYF; cdr3_nt: TGTGCCAGCAGTTACGGCGAGAGGCCTCAAGAGACCCAGTACTTC
d_call: TRBD2; j_call: TRBJ2-5; v_call: TRBV9; clone_size: once; cdr3_aa: CASSLAGPQETQYF; cdr3_nt: TGTGCCAGCTCGCTAGCGGGCCCTCAAGAGACCCAGTACTTC
d_call: .; j_call: TRBJ2-2; v_call: TRBV7-9; clone_size: .; cdr3_aa: CASSSQGGELFF; cdr3_nt: TGTGCCAGCAGCTCCCAGGGGGGGGAGCTGTTTTTT
d_call: TRBD2; j_call: TRBJ2-7; v_call: TRBV6-5; clone_size: few; cdr3_aa: CASEPSGRYSYEQYF; cdr3_nt: TGTGCCAGTGAGCCTAGCGGGCGATACTCCTACGAGCAGTACTTC
d_call: TRBD1; j_call: TRBJ1-2; v_call: TRBV25-1; clone_size: once; cdr3_aa: CASRPPGGSEYGYTF; cdr3_nt: TGTGCCAGCCGGCCCCCAGGGGGTTCGGAATATGGCTACACCTTC
d_call: .; j_call: TRBJ2-7; v_call: TRBV19; clone_size: .; cdr3_aa: CASSGNWGGDYEQYF; cdr3_nt: TGTGCCAGTAGTGGGAATTGGGGAGGCGACTACGAGCAGTACTTC
d_call: TRBD2; j_call: TRBJ2-1; v_call: TRBV6-5; clone_size: .; cdr3_aa: CASSYGSSGGGEQFF; cdr3_nt: TGTGCCAGCAGTTACGGCTCTAGCGGGGGGGGTGAGCAGTTCTTC
d_call: TRBD1; j_call: TRBJ1-3; v_call: TRBV27; clone_size: few; cdr3_aa: CASSLSRGLGNTIYF; cdr3_nt: TGTGCCAGCAGTTTATCCAGGGGGCTTGGAAACACCATATATTTT
d_call: TRBD1; j_call: TRBJ1-4; v_call: TRBV28; clone_size: .; cdr3_aa: CASSPPPGGREKLFF; cdr3_nt: TGTGCCAGCAGTCCCCCTCCAGGGGGCCGGGAAAAACTGTTTTTT
d_call: .; j_call: TRBJ2-7; v_call: TRBV7-9; clone_size: .; cdr3_aa: CASSRDHEQYF; cdr3_nt: TGTGCCAGCAGCAGAGATCACGAGCAGTACTTC
d_call: .; j_call: TRBJ2-4; v_call: TRBV25-1; clone_size: few; cdr3_aa: CASRSSRENIQYF; cdr3_nt: TGTGCCAGCAGGTCGAGCAGGGAAAACATTCAGTACTTC
d_call: TRBD2; j_call: TRBJ2-5; v_call: TRBV6-2/TRBV6-3; clone_size: .; cdr3_aa: CASSNPLAGGETQYF; cdr3_nt: TGTGCCAGCAGTAACCCCCTAGCGGGGGGAGAGACCCAGTACTTC
d_call: .; j_call: TRBJ1-1; v_call: TRBV14; clone_size: .; cdr3_aa: CASSHSESSDRWNTEAFF; cdr3_nt: TGTGCCAGCAGCCATTCAGAAAGTTCGGACAGATGGAACACTGAAGCTTTCTTT
d_call: TRBD1; j_call: TRBJ1-6; v_call: TRBV5-1; clone_size: .; cdr3_aa: CASSFGTADNSPLHF; cdr3_nt: TGCGCCAGCAGCTTCGGGACAGCAGATAATTCACCCCTCCACTTT
d_call: TRBD1; j_call: TRBJ1-2; v_call: TRBV5-1; clone_size: few; cdr3_aa: CASSLQGATGYTF; cdr3_nt: TGCGCCAGCAGCTTACAGGGGGCGACTGGCTACACCTTC
d_call: TRBD1; j_call: TRBJ1-4; v_call: TRBV18; clone_size: .; cdr3_aa: CASSPGQAEKLFF; cdr3_nt: TGTGCCAGCTCACCCGGACAGGCAGAAAAACTGTTTTTT
d_call: .; j_call: TRBJ2-5; v_call: TRBV10-2; clone_size: .; cdr3_aa: CASSDRAQTQYF; cdr3_nt: TGCGCCAGCAGTGACAGGGCCCAGACCCAGTACTTC
d_call: .; j_call: TRBJ2-2; v_call: TRBV5-6; clone_size: .; cdr3_aa: CASSFGAEYTGELFF; cdr3_nt: TGTGCCAGCAGCTTTGGCGCGGAGTACACCGGGGAGCTGTTTTTT
d_call: TRBD1; j_call: TRBJ1-4; v_call: TRBV5-1; clone_size: .; cdr3_aa: CASSFGQAGEKLFF; cdr3_nt: TGCGCCAGCAGCTTTGGACAGGCAGGCGAAAAACTGTTTTTT
d_call: .; j_call: TRBJ2-1; v_call: TRBV19; clone_size: .; cdr3_aa: CASTRLGAVRGGHNEQFF; cdr3_nt: TGTGCCAGTACCAGGTTGGGGGCCGTGCGCGGGGGACACAATGAGCAGTTCTTC
d_call: .; j_call: TRBJ2-6; v_call: TRBV7-9; clone_size: .; cdr3_aa: CASSLAPGLASGANVLTF; cdr3_nt: TGTGCCAGCAGCTTAGCTCCAGGGTTGGCTTCTGGGGCCAACGTCCTGACTTTC
d_call: .; j_call: TRBJ2-2; v_call: TRBV3-1/TRBV3-2; clone_size: .; cdr3_aa: CASSQEGRRETGELFF; cdr3_nt: TGTGCCAGCAGCCAAGAGGGCCGCCGAGAGACCGGGGAGCTGTTTTTT
d_call: .; j_call: TRBJ2-5; v_call: TRBV7-9; clone_size: .; cdr3_aa: CASSPGQQETQYF; cdr3_nt: TGTGCCAGCAGCCCAGGACAGCAAGAGACCCAGTACTTC
d_call: .; j_call: TRBJ2-1; v_call: TRBV25-1; clone_size: .; cdr3_aa: CASSEGPYNEQFF; cdr3_nt: TGTGCCAGCAGTGAAGGGCCGTACAATGAGCAGTTCTTC
d_call: TRBD2; j_call: TRBJ2-1; v_call: TRBV18; clone_size: once; cdr3_aa: CASSPLEKEREDNEQFF; cdr3_nt: TGTGCCAGCTCACCCCTTGAGAAAGAGCGGGAAGACAATGAGCAGTTCTTC
d_call: .; j_call: TRBJ1-4; v_call: TRBV7-9; clone_size: few; cdr3_aa: CASRPDTNAEKLFF; cdr3_nt: TGTGCCAGCAGGCCGGACACAAACGCTGAAAAACTGTTTTTT